The entry below describes one T cell receptor beta chain. Its target is unknown. The record originates from a study of shared clonotypes between healthy human individuals. Study outcomes and limitations: Sharing across a handful of donors was seen in roughly 5% of naive CD4 clonotypes. Larger richness was generally estimated for naive than memory subsets.

Trimming cost V 4 bases and J 4 bases, with 14 bases left between them. This CDR3 is built from 15 residues. Germline CDR1 reads SGHVS; CDR2 reads FNYEAQ. CD45RO-negative cells were positively selected for CCR7, leaving out terminally differentiated effector memory CD45RA+ cells. Only Caucasian adults living in Nashville, Tennessee made up the donor group. The assay was immunoSEQ multiplex PCR, and TCRdb's table has in-frame clones only and misses some. This repertoire shows roughly 1,800,000 clones, around 96% found once; its top ten account for around 1%. This clonotype originated in a man between 18 and 35 years old in good health. The chain joins TRBV7-6 to TRBJ2-1, with TRBD1 as a possible D gene (5 bases). Sequenced input: naive CD8+ T cells sorted from blood. The CDR3 sequence: CASSSDQGFYNEQFF. CDR3 nucleotides: TGTGCCAGCAGCTCGGATCAGGGATTTTACAATGAGCAGTTCTTC.